Below are 4 T cell receptor beta chains sequenced from a single sample in a study of T cell responses to AZD1222 COVID-19 vaccine. The table came from immunoSEQ multiplex PCR; TCRdb's copy has only in-frame clones and leaves some out. Of more than 250,000 clones in the sample, roughly 93% were seen once. The sequenced sample was peripheral blood, obtained on day 0 of AZD1222 vaccination. The receptors shown here come from an adult in good health.

The table lists this clone with a few counts. J is TRBJ2-7 and V is TRBV5-6; the match to TRBD2 covers 7 bases. V lost 4 bases, J lost 4 bases, and 11 bases stayed unmatched. The CDR3 is 15 residues long. Per germline, CDR1 SGHDT and CDR2 YYEEEE. CDR3 amino acids: CASSPLGTTVYEQYF. CDR3 bases: TGTGCCAGCAGCCCCCTTGGGACTACGGTTTACGAGCAGTACTTC.

The rearrangement joins TRBV5-4 to TRBJ2-5; 7 nucleotides match TRBD1. The CDR3 is 13 residues long. The trim removed 0 bases at V and 4 bases at J, leaving 0 bases unmatched. The germline V gene encodes CDR1 SGHNT and CDR2 YYREEE (reference sequence). CDR3 bases: TGTGCCAGCAGCTTGGACAGGGGAGAGACCCAGTACTTC. This gives the protein CASSLDRGETQYF.

V usage is TRBV6-5 and J usage is TRBJ2-7; the match to TRBD2 covers 8 bases. V was clipped by 5 bases and J by 2 bases; unmatched bases: 8. The germline V gene has CDR1 MNHEY and CDR2 SVGAGI. CDR3 length: 15 residues. The CDR3 sequence is CASSQTAGAPYEQYF. The DNA of the CDR3 is TGTGCCAGCAGTCAAACAGCGGGGGCCCCCTACGAGCAGTACTTC.

J is TRBJ1-4 and V is TRBV5-1; 9 bases are shared with TRBD1. This CDR3 is built from 14 residues. Germline lookup yields CDR1 SGHRS and CDR2 YFSETQ. After removal of 5 bases from V and 6 bases from J, the junction contained 5 bases not matched to a gene. CDR3 in amino acids: CASRPGTGYEKLFF. The CDR3 nucleotides are TGCGCCAGCAGGCCTGGGACAGGGTATGAAAAACTGTTTTTT.